Listed below are T cell receptor beta chains from one sample, sequenced in a study of blood T cell repertoires in COVID-19. Measured with immunoSEQ multiplex PCR; TCRdb has only the in-frame clones, and not every one. The data show roughly 250,000 clones, around 87% seen once. The sample was PBMCs or T cells enriched from blood (not recorded which). These TCRs come from a woman in her forties or fifties who had recovered from COVID-19. CDR3s include the opening cysteine and the closing phenylalanine or tryptophan. The D gene is left open where the match is weak. Where a row states a size, it is once, few, many or the class of an expanded clone; other rows omit it.

J gene,clone size,V gene,D gene,CDR3 length,CDR3 DNA,CDR3 protein
TRBJ1-2,-,TRBV18,-,15,TGTGCCAGCTCACCACCGGTCACTCGAGGCTATGGCTACACCTTC,CASSPPVTRGYGYTF
TRBJ2-1,few,TRBV7-2,TRBD1,18,TGTGCCAGCAGCTCCCCCCGGGACAGGGGGCATTCCTACAATGAGCAGTTCTTC,CASSSPRDRGHSYNEQFF
TRBJ1-1,-,TRBV11-1,-,15,TGTGCCAGCAGCCCTAGGACAGTTACGAACACTGAAGCTTTCTTT,CASSPRTVTNTEAFF
TRBJ2-3,-,TRBV20-1,TRBD2,14,TGCAGTGCTAATGACTGGACTAGCAGAGATACGCAGTATTTT,CSANDWTSRDTQYF
TRBJ1-1,-,TRBV29-1,-,14,TGCAGCGTTGAACTTTCTACGGGTGGCACTGAAGCTTTCTTT,CSVELSTGGTEAFF
TRBJ1-1,-,TRBV27,-,16,TGTGCCAGCAGTTTATCGGCGGCAGAAGGCTCGACTGAAGCTTTCTTT,CASSLSAAEGSTEAFF
TRBJ1-2,-,TRBV3-1/TRBV3-2,TRBD1,18,TGTGCCAGCAGCCGCGTGGTAATCGGGACAGGGAACGCCTATGGCTACACCTTC,CASSRVVIGTGNAYGYTF
TRBJ2-7,once,TRBV2,TRBD1,15,TGTGCCAGCAAAGTGGTGGCAGGGGGTGTCTACGAGCAGTACTTC,CASKVVAGGVYEQYF
TRBJ2-7,-,TRBV18,TRBD1,15,TGTGCCAGCTCACCCGAGACAGGGATCTCCTACGAGCAGTACTTC,CASSPETGISYEQYF
TRBJ1-1,few,TRBV5-6,TRBD1,15,TGTGCCAGCAGCTTGGATTGGACAGGGAGGGCGGCAGCTTTCTTT,CASSLDWTGRAAAFF
TRBJ2-5,-,TRBV28,TRBD2,16,TGTGCCAGCAGTTCCCCCTGGACTAGCGGCCAAGAGACCCAGTACTTC,CASSSPWTSGQETQYF
TRBJ1-4,-,TRBV2,-,14,TGTGCCAGTAAGCAAGGGGCGACTAATGAAAAACTGTTTTTT,CASKQGATNEKLFF
TRBJ1-1,-,TRBV10-2,-,13,TGCGCCAGCAGTGAGGGGGCGGGGGTCGGAGCTTTCTTT,CASSEGAGVGAFF
TRBJ1-1,-,TRBV5-1,TRBD1,15,TGCGCCAGCAGCTTGGCGGGACAGGGAGGCGGTGAAGCTTTCTTT,CASSLAGQGGGEAFF
TRBJ2-1,-,TRBV4-2,TRBD2,17,TGTGCCAGCAGTGAACAGGGACTAGCGGGAGGGTTGGGGGAGCAGTTCTTC,CASSEQGLAGGLGEQFF
TRBJ1-2,-,TRBV12-3/TRBV12-4,-,13,TGTGCCAGCACCGCAGGGATGTTGGGGGGCTACACCTTC,CASTAGMLGGYTF
TRBJ1-2,-,TRBV15,TRBD1,16,TGTGCCACCAGCAGAGACCCGGGACAGGGGGCGGGGGGCTACACCTTC,CATSRDPGQGAGGYTF
TRBJ1-2,-,TRBV12-5,-,13,TGTGCTAGTGGTTTACCCGAGAGCTATGGCTACACCTTC,CASGLPESYGYTF
TRBJ2-7,-,TRBV5-1,TRBD2,15,TGCGCCAGCAGCGAGGGACTATCCCGATTCTACGAGCAGTACTTC,CASSEGLSRFYEQYF
TRBJ1-1,-,TRBV18,TRBD1,15,TGTGCCAGCTCACCACCAGACAGGGGATGGACTGAAGCTTTCTTT,CASSPPDRGWTEAFF
TRBJ2-3,few,TRBV11-3,TRBD2,15,TGTGCCAGCAGCTTAACTAGCGTTAGCACAGATACGCAGTATTTT,CASSLTSVSTDTQYF
TRBJ1-2,-,TRBV30,TRBD1,13,TGTGCCTGGGGGACAGGGAAGGACTATGGCTACACCTTC,CAWGTGKDYGYTF